The 25 T cell receptor beta chains given below trace back to one sample, sequenced in a study of T cells after yellow fever vaccination. A single record per CDR3 protein comes from TCRdb applying MiXCR to the 5' RACE reads. This sample has about 210,000 distinct CDR3 sequences, with about 3% found just once. The material sequenced was CD4+ T cells sorted from PBMCs, taken 10 days after the yellow fever booster vaccination. These receptor sequences come from a man between 18 and 35 years old who received the YFV17D yellow fever vaccine.

The rearrangement uses TRBV4-3 and TRBJ1-5; D is undetermined. CDR1 is LGHNA and CDR2 is YSLEER in the germline V gene. V was trimmed by 0 bases and J by 3 bases, leaving 9 bases between them. The CDR3 extends over 15 amino acids. In DNA, the CDR3 is TGCGCCAGCAGCCAAGATAACAGAATCAATCAGCCCCAGCATTTT. Translated: CASSQDNRINQPQHF.

The rearrangement links TRBV7-3 to TRBJ2-2; D is ambiguous. Germline lookup yields CDR1 SGHTA and CDR2 FQGTGA. With 5 bases removed from V and 6 bases from J, the gap between germline ends came to 7 bases. The CDR3 spans 12 residues. The CDR3 spells CASSLQPGELFF. The CDR3 region has the DNA TGTGCCAGCAGCCTACAACCCGGGGAGCTGTTTTTT. Drawing the rest from reference TRBV7-3 and TRBJ2-2, the complete variable domain is GAGVSQTPSNKVTEKGKYVELRCDPISGHTALYWYRQSLGQGPEFLIYFQGTGAADDSGLPNDRFFAVRPEGSVSTLKIQRTERGDSAVYLCASSLQPGELFFGEGSRLTVL.

This clonotype has only a few counts. The V call is TRBV18, the J call TRBJ2-7; D may be TRBD2 (6 bases). CDR3 length: 13 amino acids. V was clipped by 5 bases and J by 7 bases, with 15 bases between them. Germline V gives CDR1 KGHSH, CDR2 LQKENI. Written as DNA, the CDR3 is TGTGCCAGCTCAGAGGACGGGGCGGGAGAGCAGTACTTC. Residues: CASSEDGAGEQYF.

This chain uses TRBV4-2 with TRBJ2-5, with 8 bases identical to TRBD2. The CDR3 spans 14 residues. The germline V gene encodes CDR1 LGHNA and CDR2 YNFKEQ. With V trimmed by 1 base and J by 3 bases, 1 base remained unmatched. Here the CDR3 reads CASSQGSGEETQYF. CDR3 DNA: TGTGCCAGCAGCCAAGGTAGCGGGGAAGAGACCCAGTACTTC.

The chain combines TRBV6-2 or TRBV6-3 with TRBJ2-2, with D unresolved. Germline V gene data show CDR1 as MNHEY and CDR2 as SVGEGT. The CDR3 runs to 13 residues. Between the trimmed V and J ends, which lost 5 bases and 4 bases, there was a span of 8 bases. CDR3: CASSGDPTGELFF. CDR3 coding DNA: TGTGCCAGCAGTGGAGACCCCACCGGGGAGCTGTTTTTT.

This rearrangement joins TRBV3-1 to TRBJ2-3; no clear D. Trimming stripped 0 bases from V and 0 bases from J, with 4 bases between. This CDR3 contains 14 residues. Germline CDR1 is LGHDT and CDR2 is YNNKEL (reference sequence). The CDR3 bases are TGTGCCAGCAGCCAAGAAAGTAGCACAGATACGCAGTATTTT. It encodes CASSQESSTDTQYF.

This sequence joins TRBV7-2 and TRBJ2-7, with 9 bases fitting TRBD2. The germline V gene encodes CDR1 SGHTA and CDR2 FQGNSA. The ends lost 3 bases at V and 5 bases at J; junction bases unmatched: 5. The CDR3 is made up of 14 amino acids. The CDR3 loop reads CASSFPSGANEQYF. CDR3 nucleotides: TGTGCCAGCAGCTTCCCTAGCGGGGCTAACGAGCAGTACTTC.

This clonotype has only a few counts. The chain links TRBV7-8 to TRBJ2-7; weak D call: TRBD2 (6 bases). Trimming removed 5 bases from V and 2 bases from J, with 13 bases in between. This CDR3 comprises 14 residues. CDR1 is SGHVS, CDR2 FQNEAQ, per germline. CDR3: CASSRDSVTYEQYV. The CDR3 DNA is TGTGCCAGCAGCCGGGACTCCGTAACCTACGAGCAGTACGTC.

This clonotype was recorded many times. The genes are TRBV15 and TRBJ2-3, with TRBD1 as a possible D gene (6 bases). V was clipped by 9 bases and J by 4 bases, with 17 bases between them. In germline, CDR1 is LNHNV, CDR2 YYDKDF (reference sequence). The CDR3 covers 14 residues. The CDR3 coding sequence is TGTGCCACTCGACCCTCTTACAGGGCAGATACGCAGTATTTT. Translating gives CATRPSYRADTQYF. The variable domain in full, completed from reference TRBV15 and TRBJ2-3, reads DAMVIQNPRYQVTQFGKPVTLSCSQTLNHNVMYWYQQKSSQAPKLLFHYYDKDFNNEADTPDNFQSRRPNTSFCFLDIRSPGLGDTAMYLCATRPSYRADTQYFGPGTRLTVL.

V is TRBV5-1 and J is TRBJ2-4, with TRBD1 as a possible D gene (6 bases). Per germline, CDR1 SGHRS and CDR2 YFSETQ. Trimming stripped 4 bases from V and 5 bases from J, with 16 bases between. The CDR3 extends over 15 amino acids. Here the CDR3 DNA reads TGCGCCAGCAGCGCCCGTCAGGGGACCCAAAACATTCAGTACTTC. This gives the protein CASSARQGTQNIQYF.

The V gene is TRBV7-3, the J gene TRBJ2-1, with 7 bases lining up with TRBD2. With 1 base clipped from V and 3 bases from J, the junction kept 0 bases outside the gene matches. The CDR3 loop spans 14 amino acids. Germline assignment: CDR1 SGHTA and CDR2 FQGTGA. CDR3 coding DNA: TGTGCCAGCAGCTTAAGGGGGGGCTACAATGAGCAGTTCTTC. Translating gives CASSLRGGYNEQFF.

This clonotype occurred many times. V and J are TRBV7-9 and TRBJ2-6; D possibly matches TRBD1 or TRBD2 (6 bases each). CDR1 SEHNR and CDR2 FQNEAQ come from the germline V gene (reference sequence). V was shortened by 5 bases and J by 2 bases, with 10 bases between the two germline ends. There are 15 residues in the CDR3. The CDR3 loop is CASSQGGPGANVLTF. The CDR3 nucleotides are TGTGCCAGCAGCCAAGGGGGGCCTGGGGCCAACGTCCTGACTTTC.

In its sample, this clonotype was seen many times. This chain links TRBV7-2 with TRBJ2-1, with 12 bases matching TRBD2. Germline CDR1 reads SGHTA; CDR2 reads FQGNSA. Trimming cost V 3 bases and J 5 bases; bases outside gene matches: 5. The CDR3 has 16 amino acids. CDR3 residues: CASSFPSGGVNNEQFF. The CDR3 DNA reads TGTGCCAGCAGCTTCCCTAGCGGGGGGGTTAACAATGAGCAGTTCTTC.

This clonotype showed up many times. The chain has TRBV5-1 and TRBJ2-3; 7 bases fit TRBD1. The CDR3 sequence is 15 residues long. The germline V gene encodes CDR1 SGHRS and CDR2 YFSETQ. J gave up 0 bases and V 4 bases, and 5 bases lay outside the gene matches. CDR3 in amino acids: CASSGGQTSTDTQYF. CDR3 nucleotides: TGCGCCAGCAGCGGGGGACAGACAAGCACAGATACGCAGTATTTT.

This clonotype was seen ten or more times. The chain employs TRBV18 and TRBJ2-5, with D maybe TRBD2 (5 bases). Germline CDR1 and CDR2: KGHSH and LQKENI. Trimming removed 3 bases from V and 7 bases from J, with 12 bases in between. The CDR3 spans 13 residues. The CDR3 bases are TGTGCCAGCTCACCTTCGTCCCGGGGGACCCAGTACTTC. It translates to CASSPSSRGTQYF.

This clonotype was counted a few times. The gene calls are TRBV4-3 and TRBJ1-2, with no clear D. Deletions cut 4 bases from V and 1 base from J, with 16 bases between. Per germline, CDR1 LGHNA and CDR2 YSLEER. This CDR3 has 16 residues. This CDR3 is CASSRTGGSFNYGYTF. CDR3 coding DNA: TGCGCCAGCAGCCGAACGGGAGGGAGTTTTAACTATGGCTACACCTTC.

The chain combines TRBV29-1 with TRBJ1-3; D possibly corresponds to TRBD1 (5 bases). The CDR3 totals 13 residues. V was trimmed by 7 bases and J by 4 bases, leaving 14 bases between them. Germline loops: CDR1 SQVTM, CDR2 ANQGSEA. In DNA, the CDR3 is TGCAGCGCAAACGGCAGGGACGGAAACACCATATATTTT. Translated: CSANGRDGNTIYF.

This clonotype was seen many times. This chain links TRBV7-2 with TRBJ2-7; D is perhaps TRBD1 (5 bases). Germline assignment: CDR1 SGHTA and CDR2 FQGNSA. The CDR3 has 13 amino acids. V lost 4 bases and J lost 6, with 13 bases in between. The CDR3 DNA sequence: TGTGCCAGCAGCTCACACCAGGGCTCCGAGCAGTACGTC. This encodes CASSSHQGSEQYV.

This sequence joins TRBV12-3 or TRBV12-4 and TRBJ1-6; TRBD1 matches 8 bases. CDR3 length: 15 amino acids. V lost 7 bases and J lost 10; bases outside the gene matches: 12. The CDR3 DNA is TGTGCCAGCACGGACATATCAGGGGGCGGATCACCCCTCCACTTT. Translation gives CASTDISGGGSPLHF.

V and J are TRBV5-3 and TRBJ1-1, with D unresolved. TRBV5-3 is treated as an ORF (open reading frame) with a function not yet certain. There are 15 residues in the CDR3. V dropped 5 bases and J dropped 6 bases, with 20 bases sitting between them. CDR3 bases: TGTGCCAGAAGTACTCGGATGCGGAAAGTGGCTGAAGCTTTCTTT. Protein: CARSTRMRKVAEAFF.

This clonotype was counted only a few times. The chain is built from TRBV4-1 and TRBJ2-2; D might be TRBD1 (5 bases). Germline loops: CDR1 MGHRA, CDR2 YSYEKL. V lost 3 bases, J lost 6 bases, and 17 bases lay in between. This CDR3 region has 16 residues. The CDR3 coding sequence is TGCGCCAGCAGCCATCCCGGCAGGGCGATCGCCGGGGAGCTGTTTTTT. As protein: CASSHPGRAIAGELFF.

This clonotype showed up many times. The chain is built from TRBV5-5 and TRBJ1-3; possible D gene TRBD1, 5 bases. Germline CDR1 SGHKS, CDR2 YYEKEE (reference sequence). Trimming cost V 3 bases and J 3 bases, with 13 bases left between them. This CDR3 has 15 amino acids. Here the CDR3 reads CASSWDLLVGNTIYF. The CDR3 DNA reads TGTGCCAGCAGCTGGGACCTCTTGGTTGGAAACACCATATATTTT.

This clonotype was found many times. This sequence joins TRBV12-3 or TRBV12-4 and TRBJ2-2, with 7 bases that match TRBD1. Unmatched junction bases numbered 5, after V lost 3 bases and J lost 4 bases. There are 15 residues in the CDR3. CDR3 coding DNA: TGTGCCAGCAGTTTCCGACAGGGTAGCACCGGGGAGCTGTTTTTT. Its translation is CASSFRQGSTGELFF.

This clonotype was seen at least ten times. V and J are TRBV18 and TRBJ2-5, with TRBD2 matching 9 bases. V dropped 2 bases and J dropped 2; count of bases not matched to a gene: 0. The CDR3 totals 14 residues. Germline loops: CDR1 KGHSH, CDR2 LQKENI. The chain's CDR3 is CASSPAGGQETQYF. CDR3 bases: TGTGCCAGCTCACCAGCGGGGGGGCAAGAGACCCAGTACTTC. Full variable domain (remainder filled in from reference TRBV18 and TRBJ2-5): NAGVMQNPRHLVRRRGQEARLRCSPMKGHSHVYWYRQLPEEGLKFMVYLQKENIIDESGMPKERFSAEFPKEGPSILRIQQVVRGDSAAYFCASSPAGGQETQYFGPGTRLLVL.

This clonotype showed up many times. J is TRBJ2-7 and V is TRBV7-2, with D possibly being TRBD2 (6 bases). V gave up 5 bases and J gave up 6 bases, with 11 bases separating them. Germline CDR1 reads SGHTA; CDR2 reads FQGNSA. The length of the CDR3 is 12 residues. CDR3 in amino acids: CASSRGLTEQYF. CDR3 in DNA: TGTGCCAGCAGCCGGGGACTGACCGAGCAGTACTTC.